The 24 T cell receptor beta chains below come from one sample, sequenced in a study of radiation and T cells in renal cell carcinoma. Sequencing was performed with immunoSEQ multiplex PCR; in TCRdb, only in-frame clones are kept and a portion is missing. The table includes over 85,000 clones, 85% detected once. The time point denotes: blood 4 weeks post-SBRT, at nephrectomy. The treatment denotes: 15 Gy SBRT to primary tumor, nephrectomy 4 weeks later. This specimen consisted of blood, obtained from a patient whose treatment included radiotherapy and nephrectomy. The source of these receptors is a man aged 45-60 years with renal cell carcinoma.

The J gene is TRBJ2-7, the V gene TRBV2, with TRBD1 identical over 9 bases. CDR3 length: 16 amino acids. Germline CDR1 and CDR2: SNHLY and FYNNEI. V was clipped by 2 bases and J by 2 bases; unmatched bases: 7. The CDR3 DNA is TGTGCCAGCAGTGAATCGGTCCGGGACAGGGCCTACGAGCAGTACTTC. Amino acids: CASSESVRDRAYEQYF.

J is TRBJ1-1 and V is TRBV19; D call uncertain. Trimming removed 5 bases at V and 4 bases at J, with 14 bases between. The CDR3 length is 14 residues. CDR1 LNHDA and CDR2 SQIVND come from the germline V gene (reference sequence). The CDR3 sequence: CASSSFGGSTEAFF. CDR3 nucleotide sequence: TGTGCCAGTAGTTCCTTTGGAGGGTCCACTGAAGCTTTCTTT.

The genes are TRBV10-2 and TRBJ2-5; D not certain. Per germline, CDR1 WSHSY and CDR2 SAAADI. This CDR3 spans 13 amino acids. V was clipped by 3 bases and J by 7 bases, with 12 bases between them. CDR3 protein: CASSEVPTGTQYF. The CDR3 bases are TGCGCCAGCAGTGAAGTCCCGACTGGGACCCAGTACTTC.

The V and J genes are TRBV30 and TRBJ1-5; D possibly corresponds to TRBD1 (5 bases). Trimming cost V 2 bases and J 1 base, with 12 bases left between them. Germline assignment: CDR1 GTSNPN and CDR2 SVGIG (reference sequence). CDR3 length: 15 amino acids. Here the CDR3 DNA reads TGTGCCTGGAGTCGGCAGGGATGGAGCAATCAGCCCCAGCATTTT. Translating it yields CAWSRQGWSNQPQHF.

The CDR3, as DNA: TGTGCATCAATTGGGACAGGGGTTAAATATGGCTACACCTTC. It codes for CASIGTGVKYGYTF. The rearrangement joins TRBV30 to TRBJ1-2; TRBD1 agrees at 10 bases. The CDR3 extends over 14 amino acids. Germline V lookup: CDR1 GTSNPN, CDR2 SVGIG (reference sequence).

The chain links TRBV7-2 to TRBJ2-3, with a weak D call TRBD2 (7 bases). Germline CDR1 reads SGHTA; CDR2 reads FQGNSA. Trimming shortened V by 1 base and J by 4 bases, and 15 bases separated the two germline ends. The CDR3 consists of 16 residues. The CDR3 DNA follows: TGTGCCAGCAGCTTAGTTGGCAGGGGAGGGGCAGATACGCAGTATTTT. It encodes CASSLVGRGGADTQYF. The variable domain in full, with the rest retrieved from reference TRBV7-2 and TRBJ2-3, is GAGVSQSPSNKVTEKGKDVELRCDPISGHTALYWYRQSLGQGLEFLIYFQGNSAPDKSGLPSDRFSAERTGGSVSTLTIQRTQQEDSAVYLCASSLVGRGGADTQYFGPGTRLTVL.

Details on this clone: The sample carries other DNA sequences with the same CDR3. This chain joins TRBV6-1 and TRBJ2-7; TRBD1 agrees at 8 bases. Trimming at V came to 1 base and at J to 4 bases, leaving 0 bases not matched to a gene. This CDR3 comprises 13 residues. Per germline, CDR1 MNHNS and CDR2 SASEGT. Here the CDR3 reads CASSEDRGYEQYF. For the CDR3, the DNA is TGTGCCAGCAGTGAAGACAGGGGGTACGAGCAGTACTTC.

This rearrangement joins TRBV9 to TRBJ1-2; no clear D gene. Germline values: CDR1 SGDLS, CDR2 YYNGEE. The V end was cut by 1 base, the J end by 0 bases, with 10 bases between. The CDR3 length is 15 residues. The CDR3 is CASSVRSISNYGYTF. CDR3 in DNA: TGTGCCAGCAGCGTACGCTCCATTTCTAACTATGGCTACACCTTC.

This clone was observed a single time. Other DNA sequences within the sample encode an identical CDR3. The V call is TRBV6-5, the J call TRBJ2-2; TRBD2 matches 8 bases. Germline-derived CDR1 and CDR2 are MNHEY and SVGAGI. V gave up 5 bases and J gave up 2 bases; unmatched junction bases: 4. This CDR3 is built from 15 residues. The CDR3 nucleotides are TGTGCCAGCAGTCTCGGGGGGGTTAACACCGGGGAGCTGTTTTTT. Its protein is CASSLGGVNTGELFF.

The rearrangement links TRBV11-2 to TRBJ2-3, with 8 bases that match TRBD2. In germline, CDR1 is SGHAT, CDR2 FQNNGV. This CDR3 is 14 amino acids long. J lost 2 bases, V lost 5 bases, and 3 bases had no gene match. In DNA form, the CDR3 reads TGTGCCAGCAGCCGGGGGGGGGACACAGATACGCAGTATTTT. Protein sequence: CASSRGGDTDTQYF.

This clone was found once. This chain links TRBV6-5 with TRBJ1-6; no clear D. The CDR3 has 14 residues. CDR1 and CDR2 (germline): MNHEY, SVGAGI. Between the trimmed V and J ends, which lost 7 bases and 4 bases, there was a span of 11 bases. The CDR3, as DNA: TGTGCCAGCACCGTCTTGCCGTATAATTCACCCCTCCACTTT. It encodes CASTVLPYNSPLHF.

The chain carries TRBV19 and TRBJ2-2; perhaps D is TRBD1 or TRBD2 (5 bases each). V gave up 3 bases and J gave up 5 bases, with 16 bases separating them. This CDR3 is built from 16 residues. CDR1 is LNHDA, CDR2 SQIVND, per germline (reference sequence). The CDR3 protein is CASSILGGTRTGELFF. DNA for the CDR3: TGTGCCAGTAGTATTCTTGGGGGTACGAGGACCGGGGAGCTGTTTTTT. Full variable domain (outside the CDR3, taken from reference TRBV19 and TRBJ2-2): DGGITQSPKYLFRKEGQNVTLSCEQNLNHDAMYWYRQDPGQGLRLIYYSQIVNDFQKGDIAEGYSVSREKKESFPLTVTSAQKNPTAFYLCASSILGGTRTGELFFGEGSRLTVL.

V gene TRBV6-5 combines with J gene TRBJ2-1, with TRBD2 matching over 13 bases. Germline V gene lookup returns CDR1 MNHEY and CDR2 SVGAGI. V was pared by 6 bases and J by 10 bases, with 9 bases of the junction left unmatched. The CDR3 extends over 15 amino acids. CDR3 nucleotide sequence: TGTGCCAGCAGCCGTGGACTAGCGGGGGCCCGGGAGCAGTTCTTC. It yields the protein CASSRGLAGAREQFF.

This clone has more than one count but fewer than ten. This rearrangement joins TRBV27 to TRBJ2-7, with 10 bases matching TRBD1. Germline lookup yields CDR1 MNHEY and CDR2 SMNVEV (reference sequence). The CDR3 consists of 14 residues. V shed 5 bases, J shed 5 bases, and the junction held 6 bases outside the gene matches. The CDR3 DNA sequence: TGTGCCAGCAGTCCCCGACAGGGGGCGGACGAGCAGTACTTC. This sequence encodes CASSPRQGADEQYF.

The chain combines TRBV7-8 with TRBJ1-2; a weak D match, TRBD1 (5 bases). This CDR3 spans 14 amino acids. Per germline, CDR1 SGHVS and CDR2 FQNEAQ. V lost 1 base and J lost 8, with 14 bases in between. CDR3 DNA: TGTGCCAGCAGCTTAGGAATTTCGGAGGGGGGCTACACCTTC. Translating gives CASSLGISEGGYTF.

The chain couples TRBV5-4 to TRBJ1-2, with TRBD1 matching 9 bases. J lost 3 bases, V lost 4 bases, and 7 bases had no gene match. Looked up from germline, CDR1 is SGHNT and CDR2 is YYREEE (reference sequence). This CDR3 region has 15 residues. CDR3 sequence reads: CASSPNRGRDYGYTF. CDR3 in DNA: TGTGCCAGCAGCCCTAACAGGGGGCGCGACTATGGCTACACCTTC.

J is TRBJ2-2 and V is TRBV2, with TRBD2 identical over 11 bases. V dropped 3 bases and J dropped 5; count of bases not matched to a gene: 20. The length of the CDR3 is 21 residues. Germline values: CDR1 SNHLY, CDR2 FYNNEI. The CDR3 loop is CASSDPGRGGSGRARTGELFF. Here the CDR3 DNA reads TGTGCCAGCAGTGATCCCGGCAGGGGAGGTAGCGGGAGGGCCAGAACCGGGGAGCTGTTTTTT.

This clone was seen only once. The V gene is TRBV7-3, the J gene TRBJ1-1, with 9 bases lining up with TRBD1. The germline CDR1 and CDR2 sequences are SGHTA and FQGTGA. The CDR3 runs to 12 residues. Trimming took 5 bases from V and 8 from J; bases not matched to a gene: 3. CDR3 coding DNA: TGTGCCAGCAGCCCCGGACAGGGGGAAGCTTTCTTT. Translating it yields CASSPGQGEAFF.

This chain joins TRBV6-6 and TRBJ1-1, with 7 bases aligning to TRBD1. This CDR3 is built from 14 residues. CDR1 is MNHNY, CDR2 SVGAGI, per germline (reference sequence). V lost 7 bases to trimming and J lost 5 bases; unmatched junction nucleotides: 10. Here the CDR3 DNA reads TGTGCCAGCACCAACAAGGGGGCGAGAACTGAAGCTTTCTTT. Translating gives CASTNKGARTEAFF.

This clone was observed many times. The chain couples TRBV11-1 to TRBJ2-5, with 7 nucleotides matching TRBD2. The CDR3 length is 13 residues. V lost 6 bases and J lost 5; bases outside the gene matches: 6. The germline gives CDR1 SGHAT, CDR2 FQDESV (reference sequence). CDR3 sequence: CASSTPGGETQYF. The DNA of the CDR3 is TGTGCCAGCAGTACACCCGGGGGGGAGACCCAGTACTTC.

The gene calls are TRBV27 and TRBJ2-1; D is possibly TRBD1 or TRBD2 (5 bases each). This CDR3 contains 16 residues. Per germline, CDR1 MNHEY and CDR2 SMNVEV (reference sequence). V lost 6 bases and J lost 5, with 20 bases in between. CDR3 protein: CASRPRGLVPNNEQFF. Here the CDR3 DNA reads TGTGCCAGCAGACCCCGGGGCTTGGTCCCTAACAATGAGCAGTTCTTC.

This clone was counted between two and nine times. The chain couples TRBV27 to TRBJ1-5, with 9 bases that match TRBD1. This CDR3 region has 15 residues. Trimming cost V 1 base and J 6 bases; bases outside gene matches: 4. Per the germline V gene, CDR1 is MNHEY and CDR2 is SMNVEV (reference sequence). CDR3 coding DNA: TGTGCCAGCAGTTTATGGGGACAGGGAGGTCAGCCCCAGCATTTT. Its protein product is CASSLWGQGGQPQHF.

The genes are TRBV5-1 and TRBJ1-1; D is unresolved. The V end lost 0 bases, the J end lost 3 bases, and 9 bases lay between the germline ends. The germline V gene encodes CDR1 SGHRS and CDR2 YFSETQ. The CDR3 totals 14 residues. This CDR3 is CASSLVGGYTEAFF. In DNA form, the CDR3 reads TGCGCCAGCAGCTTGGTTGGCGGCTACACTGAAGCTTTCTTT.

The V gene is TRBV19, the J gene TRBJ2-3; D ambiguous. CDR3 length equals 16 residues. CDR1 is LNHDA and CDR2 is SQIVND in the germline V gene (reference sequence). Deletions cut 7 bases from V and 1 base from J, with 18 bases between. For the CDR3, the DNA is TGTGCCAGTAATCCCCGAAAGCAATCGGGCACAGATACGCAGTATTTT. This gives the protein CASNPRKQSGTDTQYF.